This T cell receptor (beta chain) was captured by sequencing in a study of cytomegalovirus exposure and HLA in healthy donors. Looking at the study overall: From HLA-typed donors, an early data release held 70 million to 100 million unique TCRs. Points from the study as a whole: V- and J-gene trimming of TCR beta was linked (in a later analysis) to a missense DCLRE1C variant.

Looked up from germline, CDR1 is SNHLY and CDR2 is FYNNEI. J gave up 2 bases and V 7 bases, and 5 bases lay outside the gene matches. The length of the CDR3 is 14 residues. 60 Vbeta and 13 Jbeta primers were used in PCR. Clones were read by immunoSEQ multiplex PCR, and TCRdb kept only the in-frame ones, dropping some. The sample consists of 95,000 to 150,000 clones, around four fifths of them appearing once. On this clone: Its antigen is as yet unknown.

Unrecorded immune exposure was likely among donors, who were nominally healthy when sampled. The sample comprised PBMCs. The chain combines TRBV2 with TRBJ2-3; 8 nucleotides agree with TRBD1. This clonotype originated in a young man in good health and CMV-seropositive. The CDR3 coding sequence is TGTGCCAGCAACCCGGGACAGGACACAGATACGCAGTATTTT. Protein product: CASNPGQDTDTQYF.